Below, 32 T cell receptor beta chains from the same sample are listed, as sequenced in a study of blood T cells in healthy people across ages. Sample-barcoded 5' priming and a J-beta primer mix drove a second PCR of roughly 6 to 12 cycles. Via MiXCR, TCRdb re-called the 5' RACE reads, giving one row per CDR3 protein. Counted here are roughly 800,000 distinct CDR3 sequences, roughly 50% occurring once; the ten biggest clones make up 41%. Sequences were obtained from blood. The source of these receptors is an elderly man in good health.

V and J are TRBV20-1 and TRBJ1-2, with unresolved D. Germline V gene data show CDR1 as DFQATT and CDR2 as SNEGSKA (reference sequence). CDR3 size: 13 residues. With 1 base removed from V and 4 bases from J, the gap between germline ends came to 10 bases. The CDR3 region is CSARVAPSYGYTF. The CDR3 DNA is TGCAGTGCTAGAGTGGCGCCAAGCTATGGCTACACCTTC.

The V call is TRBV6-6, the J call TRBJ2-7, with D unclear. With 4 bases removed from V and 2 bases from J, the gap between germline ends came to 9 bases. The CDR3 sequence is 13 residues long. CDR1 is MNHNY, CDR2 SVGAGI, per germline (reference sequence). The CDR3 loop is CASSSLIPYEQYF. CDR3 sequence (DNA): TGTGCCAGCAGTTCTCTAATACCCTACGAGCAGTACTTC.

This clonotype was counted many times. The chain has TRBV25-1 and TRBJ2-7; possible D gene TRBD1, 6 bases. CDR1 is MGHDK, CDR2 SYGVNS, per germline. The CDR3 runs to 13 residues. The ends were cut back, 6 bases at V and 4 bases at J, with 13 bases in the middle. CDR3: CASSMRGKYEQYF. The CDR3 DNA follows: TGTGCCAGCAGCATGAGGGGGAAGTACGAGCAGTACTTC.

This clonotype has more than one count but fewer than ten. In nucleotides, the CDR3 is TGCGCCAGCAGCCAAATTATCGATTCACCCCTCCACTTT. Its translation is CASSQIIDSPLHF. This chain connects TRBV4-1 to TRBJ1-6; no firm D call. Germline V CDR1 and CDR2: MGHRA, YSYEKL. The CDR3 runs 13 residues. V was trimmed by 2 bases and J by 8 bases, leaving 7 bases between them.

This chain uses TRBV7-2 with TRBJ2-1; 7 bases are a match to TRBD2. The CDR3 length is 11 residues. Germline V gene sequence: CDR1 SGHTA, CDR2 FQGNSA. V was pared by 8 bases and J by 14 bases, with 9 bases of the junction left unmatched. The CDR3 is CASSGLGGEFF. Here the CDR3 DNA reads TGTGCCAGCTCCGGGTTGGGGGGGGAGTTCTTC.

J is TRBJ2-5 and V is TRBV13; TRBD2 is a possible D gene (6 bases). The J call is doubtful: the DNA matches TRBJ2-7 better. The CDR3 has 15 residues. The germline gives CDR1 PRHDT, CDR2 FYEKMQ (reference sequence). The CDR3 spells CASSFRGGKVSEQYF. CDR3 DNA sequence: TGTGCCAGCAGCTTTCGGGGCGGGAAGGTTAGCGAGCAGTACTTC.

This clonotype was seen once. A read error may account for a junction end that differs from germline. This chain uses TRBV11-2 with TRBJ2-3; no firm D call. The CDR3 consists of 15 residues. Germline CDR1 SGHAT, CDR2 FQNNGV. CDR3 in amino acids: CACSLEFTSTDTQYF. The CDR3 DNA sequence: TGTGCCTGCAGCTTAGAATTCACCAGCACAGATACGCAGTATTTT.

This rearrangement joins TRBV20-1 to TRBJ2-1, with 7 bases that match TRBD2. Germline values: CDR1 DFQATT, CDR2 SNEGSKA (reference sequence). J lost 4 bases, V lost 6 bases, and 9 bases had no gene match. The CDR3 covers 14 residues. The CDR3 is CSASGTPVYNEQFF. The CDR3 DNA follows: TGCAGTGCCAGCGGGACCCCGGTGTACAATGAGCAGTTCTTC.

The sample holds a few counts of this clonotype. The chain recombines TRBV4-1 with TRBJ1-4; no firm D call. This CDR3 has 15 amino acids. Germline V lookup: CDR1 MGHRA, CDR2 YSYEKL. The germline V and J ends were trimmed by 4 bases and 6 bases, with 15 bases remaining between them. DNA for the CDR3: TGCGCCAGCAGCCGCCTAGGGAGTTCGGATGAAAAACTGTTTTTT. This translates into CASSRLGSSDEKLFF.

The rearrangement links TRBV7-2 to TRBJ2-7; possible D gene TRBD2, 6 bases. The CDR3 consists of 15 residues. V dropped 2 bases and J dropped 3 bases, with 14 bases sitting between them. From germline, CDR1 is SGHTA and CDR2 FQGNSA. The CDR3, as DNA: TGTGCCAGCAGCTTAAGTGGGACGGGACTCTACGAGCAGTACTTC. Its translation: CASSLSGTGLYEQYF. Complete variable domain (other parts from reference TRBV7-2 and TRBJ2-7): GAGVSQSPSNKVTEKGKDVELRCDPISGHTALYWYRQSLGQGLEFLIYFQGNSAPDKSGLPSDRFSAERTGGSVSTLTIQRTQQEDSAVYLCASSLSGTGLYEQYFGPGTRLTVT.

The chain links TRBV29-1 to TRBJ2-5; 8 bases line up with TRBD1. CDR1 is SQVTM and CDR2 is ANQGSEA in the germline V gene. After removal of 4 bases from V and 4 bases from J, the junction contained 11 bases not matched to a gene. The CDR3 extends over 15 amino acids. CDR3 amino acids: CSVVSPRTGPETQYF. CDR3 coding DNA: TGCAGCGTTGTCTCCCCTAGGACAGGGCCAGAGACCCAGTACTTC.

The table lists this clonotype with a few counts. CDR3 sequence (DNA): TGCAGCGCCGACGGGGGGACAGCGAAACCAAGAGGGACCCAGTACTTC. Protein product: CSADGGTAKPRGTQYF. V and J are TRBV29-1 and TRBJ2-5; possibly TRBD1 or TRBD2 for D (7 bases each). The V gene lost 7 bases and the J gene lost 7 bases, with 28 bases spanning the gap. This CDR3 contains 16 residues. CDR1 is SQVTM, CDR2 ANQGSEA, per germline. The whole variable domain, remainder taken from reference TRBV29-1 and TRBJ2-5, is SAVISQKPSRDICQRGTSLTIQCQVDSQVTMMFWYRQQPGQSLTLIATANQGSEATYESGFVIDKFPISRPNLTFSTLTVSNMSPEDSSIYLCSADGGTAKPRGTQYFGPGTRLLVL.

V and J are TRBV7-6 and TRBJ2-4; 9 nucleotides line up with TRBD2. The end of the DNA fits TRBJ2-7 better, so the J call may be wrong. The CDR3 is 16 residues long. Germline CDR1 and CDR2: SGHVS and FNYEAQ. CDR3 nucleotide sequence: TGTGCCAGCAGCTTAAGAGCGGGAGGACAGTCCTACGAGCAGTACTTC. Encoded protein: CASSLRAGGQSYEQYF.

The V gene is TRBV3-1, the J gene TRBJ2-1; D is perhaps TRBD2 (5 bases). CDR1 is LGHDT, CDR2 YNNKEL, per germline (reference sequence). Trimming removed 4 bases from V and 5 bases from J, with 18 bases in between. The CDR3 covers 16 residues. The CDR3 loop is CASSLLSPTTDNEQFF. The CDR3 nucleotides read TGTGCCAGCAGCCTCCTGAGCCCGACTACCGACAATGAGCAGTTCTTC.

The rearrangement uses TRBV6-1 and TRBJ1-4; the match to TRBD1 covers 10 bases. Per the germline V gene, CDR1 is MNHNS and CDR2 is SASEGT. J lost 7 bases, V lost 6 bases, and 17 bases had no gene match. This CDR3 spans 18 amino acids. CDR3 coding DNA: TGTGCCAGCAGGAAGACGGACAGGGGGGCTCGTTTTGGTGAAAAACTGTTTTTT. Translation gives CASRKTDRGARFGEKLFF.

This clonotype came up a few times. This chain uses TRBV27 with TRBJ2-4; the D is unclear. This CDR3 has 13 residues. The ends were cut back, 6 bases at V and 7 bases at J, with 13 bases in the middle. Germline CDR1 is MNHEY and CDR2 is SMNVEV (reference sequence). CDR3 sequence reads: CASSTGLGNIQYF. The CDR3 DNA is TGTGCCAGCAGCACGGGTTTGGGGAACATTCAGTACTTC.

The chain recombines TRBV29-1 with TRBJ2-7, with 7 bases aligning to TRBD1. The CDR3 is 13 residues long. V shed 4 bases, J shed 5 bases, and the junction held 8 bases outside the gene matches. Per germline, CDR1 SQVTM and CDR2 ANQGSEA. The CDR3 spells CSVAGQVQNEQYF. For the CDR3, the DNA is TGCAGCGTTGCCGGACAGGTCCAAAACGAGCAGTACTTC.

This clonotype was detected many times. The CDR3 is CASRQGEGFEQYF. The CDR3, as DNA: TGCGCCAGCAGACAGGGTGAGGGCTTCGAGCAGTACTTC. The chain couples TRBV5-1 to TRBJ2-7; the D gene is possibly TRBD1 (6 bases). The CDR3 extends over 13 amino acids. Trimming pared 5 bases from V and 6 bases from J, leaving 15 bases between. Per the germline V gene, CDR1 is SGHRS and CDR2 is YFSETQ.

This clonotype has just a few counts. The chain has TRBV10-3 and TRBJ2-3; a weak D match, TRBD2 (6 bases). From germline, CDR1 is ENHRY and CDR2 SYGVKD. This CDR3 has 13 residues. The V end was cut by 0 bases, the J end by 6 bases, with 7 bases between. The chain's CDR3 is CAISESGLDTQYF. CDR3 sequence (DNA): TGTGCCATCAGTGAGTCGGGACTGGATACGCAGTATTTT.

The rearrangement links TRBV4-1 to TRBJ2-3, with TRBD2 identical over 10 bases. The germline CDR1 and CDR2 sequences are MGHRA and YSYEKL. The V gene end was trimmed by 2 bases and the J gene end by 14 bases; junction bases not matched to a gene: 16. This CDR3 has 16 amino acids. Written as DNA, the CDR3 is TGCGCCAGCAGCCAACCGCCTAGCGGGAGTGGTAGATACGCGTATTTT. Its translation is CASSQPPSGSGRYAYF.

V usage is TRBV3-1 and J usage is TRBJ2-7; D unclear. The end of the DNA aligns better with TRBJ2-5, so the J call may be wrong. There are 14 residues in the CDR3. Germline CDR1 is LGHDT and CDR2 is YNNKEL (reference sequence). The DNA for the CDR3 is TGTGCCAGCAGCCAAGAATGGGGTTTTGAGACCCAGTACTTC. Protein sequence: CASSQEWGFETQYF.

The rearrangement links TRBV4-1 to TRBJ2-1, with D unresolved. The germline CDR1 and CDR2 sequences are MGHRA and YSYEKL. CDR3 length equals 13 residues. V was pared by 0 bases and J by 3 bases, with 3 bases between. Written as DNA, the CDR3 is TGCGCCAGCAGCCAAGACATCTACAATGAGCAGTTCTTC. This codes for CASSQDIYNEQFF.

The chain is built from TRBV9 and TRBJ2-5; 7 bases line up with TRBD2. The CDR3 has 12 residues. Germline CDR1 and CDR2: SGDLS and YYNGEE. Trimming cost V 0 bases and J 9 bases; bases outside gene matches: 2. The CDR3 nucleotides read TGTGCCAGCAGCGTAGGGGGGGGGGCCCAGTACTTC. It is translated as CASSVGGGAQYF.

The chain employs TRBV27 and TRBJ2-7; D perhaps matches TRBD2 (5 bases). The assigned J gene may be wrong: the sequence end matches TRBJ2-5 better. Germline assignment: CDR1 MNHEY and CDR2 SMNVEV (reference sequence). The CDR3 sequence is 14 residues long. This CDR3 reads CASSQPRSGETQYF. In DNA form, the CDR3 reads TGTGCCAGCAGCCAACCGAGGAGCGGAGAGACCCAGTACTTC.

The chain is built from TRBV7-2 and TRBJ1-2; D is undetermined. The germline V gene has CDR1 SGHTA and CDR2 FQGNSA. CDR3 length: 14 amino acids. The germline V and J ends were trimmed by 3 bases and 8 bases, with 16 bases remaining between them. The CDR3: CASSFPTAMEGYTF. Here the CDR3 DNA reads TGTGCCAGCAGCTTCCCGACGGCCATGGAGGGCTACACCTTC.

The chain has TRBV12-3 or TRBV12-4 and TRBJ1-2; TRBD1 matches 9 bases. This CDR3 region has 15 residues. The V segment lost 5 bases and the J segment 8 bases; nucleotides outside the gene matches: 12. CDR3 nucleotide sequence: TGTGCCAGCAGTGGGAGGACAGGGGTAATGGAGGGCTACACCTTC. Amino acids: CASSGRTGVMEGYTF.

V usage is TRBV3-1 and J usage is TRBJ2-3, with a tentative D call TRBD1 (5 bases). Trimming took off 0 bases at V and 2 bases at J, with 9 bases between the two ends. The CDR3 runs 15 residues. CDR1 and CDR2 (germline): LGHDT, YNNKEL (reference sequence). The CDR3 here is CASSQDYRSTDTQYF. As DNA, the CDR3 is TGTGCCAGCAGCCAAGATTACAGGTCCACAGATACGCAGTATTTT.

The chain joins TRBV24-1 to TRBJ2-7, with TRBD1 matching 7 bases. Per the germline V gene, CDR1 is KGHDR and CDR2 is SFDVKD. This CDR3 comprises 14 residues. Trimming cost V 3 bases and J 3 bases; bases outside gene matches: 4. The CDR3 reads CATSDDRDGYEQYF. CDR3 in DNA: TGTGCCACCAGTGATGACAGGGATGGCTACGAGCAGTACTTC.

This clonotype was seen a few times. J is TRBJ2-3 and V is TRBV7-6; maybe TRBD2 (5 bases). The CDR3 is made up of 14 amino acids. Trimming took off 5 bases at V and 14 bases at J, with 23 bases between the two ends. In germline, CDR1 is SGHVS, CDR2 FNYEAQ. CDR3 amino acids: CASSNRTASGYAYF. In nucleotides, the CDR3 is TGTGCCAGCAGCAACCGGACGGCTTCGGGATACGCGTATTTT.

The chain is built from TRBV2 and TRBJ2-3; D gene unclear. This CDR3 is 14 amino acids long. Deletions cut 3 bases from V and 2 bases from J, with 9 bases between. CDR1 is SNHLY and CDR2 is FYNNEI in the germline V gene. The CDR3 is CASSDSWATDTQYF. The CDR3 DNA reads TGTGCCAGCAGTGATTCCTGGGCCACAGATACGCAGTATTTT. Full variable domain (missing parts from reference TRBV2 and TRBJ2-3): EPEVTQTPSHQVTQMGQEVILRCVPISNHLYFYWYRQILGQKVEFLVSFYNNEISEKSEIFDDQFSVERPDGSNFTLKIRSTKLEDSAMYFCASSDSWATDTQYFGPGTRLTVL.

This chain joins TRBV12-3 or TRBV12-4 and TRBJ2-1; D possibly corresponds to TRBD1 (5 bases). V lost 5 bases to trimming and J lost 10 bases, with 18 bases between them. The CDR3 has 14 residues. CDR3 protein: CASSRLGAPYEQFF. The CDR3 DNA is TGTGCCAGCAGTCGTCTAGGGGCCCCCTACGAGCAGTTCTTC.

In DNA form, the CDR3 reads TGTGCCAGCAGCTTAGAGGCCGAGCCTAGCACAGATACGCAGTATTTT. Translating gives CASSLEAEPSTDTQYF. The chain has TRBV7-2 and TRBJ2-3; D is ambiguous. The CDR3 sequence is 16 residues long. V dropped 1 base and J dropped 0 bases, with 11 bases sitting between them. In germline, CDR1 is SGHTA, CDR2 FQGNSA.